The 15 T cell receptor beta chains below all came from one sample that was sequenced in a study of T-cell memory formation after mild COVID-19. MiXCR, applied by TCRdb to the 5' RACE reads, yields one record per CDR3 protein. Here the sample spans about 270,000 distinct CDR3 sequences, about a sixth being singletons. Material: PBMCs or a T cell subset sorted from them (not recorded which). These receptors all come from a man younger than 35 who had mild COVID-19 (a few samples of this study predate the infection). Cell type and time point are not known.

This clonotype has at least ten counts. J is TRBJ2-1 and V is TRBV5-1; 9 nucleotides match TRBD2. CDR1 is SGHRS and CDR2 is YFSETQ in the germline V gene. The CDR3 runs to 18 residues. Trimming at V came to 3 bases and at J to 6 bases, leaving 16 bases not matched to a gene. Written as DNA, the CDR3 is TGCGCCAGCAGCTCGGTGGTCCTTGGCGGGGGGGCCGGCAATGAGCAGTTCTTC. Its translation is CASSSVVLGGGAGNEQFF.

This sequence joins TRBV5-1 and TRBJ1-1; possible D gene TRBD1, 5 bases. Germline CDR1 SGHRS, CDR2 YFSETQ. The CDR3 extends over 12 amino acids. The V end lost 7 bases, the J end lost 6 bases, and 13 bases lay between the germline ends. As DNA, the CDR3 is TGCGCCAGCGGACTCGGGGGGTCTGAAGCTTTCTTT. It codes for CASGLGGSEAFF.

This clonotype was observed a few times. This chain connects TRBV7-9 to TRBJ2-1; D might be TRBD2 (5 bases). V was clipped by 4 bases and J by 5 bases, with 12 bases between them. Germline-derived CDR1 and CDR2 are SEHNR and FQNEAQ (reference sequence). This CDR3 has 14 amino acids. The CDR3 DNA reads TGTGCCAGCAGCTCCTCGGGGTACGACAATGAGCAGTTCTTC. Its translation: CASSSSGYDNEQFF.

The chain employs TRBV6-4 and TRBJ1-5; perhaps TRBD1 as D (5 bases). Trimming pared 4 bases from V and 5 bases from J, leaving 9 bases between. Germline CDR1 reads MRHNA; CDR2 reads SNTAGT. CDR3 length equals 13 residues. The CDR3 loop reads CASSAREHQPQHF. CDR3 nucleotides: TGTGCCAGCAGTGCCAGGGAGCATCAGCCCCAGCATTTT.

The V gene is TRBV6-5, the J gene TRBJ2-2; 8 bases fit TRBD2. This CDR3 is 13 amino acids long. The V and J ends lost 11 bases and 6 bases, in that order; junction bases with no gene match: 8. The germline V gene encodes CDR1 MNHEY and CDR2 SVGAGI. Here the CDR3 reads CARGGGLAGELFF. DNA for the CDR3: TGTGCCCGGGGCGGGGGGCTCGCCGGGGAGCTGTTTTTT.

This clonotype was found a few times. V gene TRBV7-2 combines with J gene TRBJ2-7; the D is unclear. The CDR3 has 14 amino acids. CDR1 and CDR2 from the germline V gene are SGHTA and FQGNSA. Trimming removed 1 base at V and 7 bases at J, with 14 bases between. As DNA, the CDR3 is TGTGCCAGCAGCTTAGGGGTAGGGCCTGAGGAGCAGTACGTC. It encodes CASSLGVGPEEQYV.

This clonotype was observed at least ten times. V usage is TRBV5-1 and J usage is TRBJ2-1, with D perhaps TRBD2 (6 bases). Deletions cut 1 base from V and 0 bases from J, with 29 bases between. The germline gives CDR1 SGHRS, CDR2 YFSETQ. The CDR3 has 22 amino acids. CDR3 loop: CASSLRGYQSRTLITSYNEQFF. For the CDR3, the DNA is TGCGCCAGCAGCTTGCGGGGGTATCAATCCCGTACTCTCATTACCTCCTACAATGAGCAGTTCTTC.

V gene TRBV7-6 combines with J gene TRBJ2-1; 11 bases fit TRBD2. The CDR3 is 15 amino acids. CDR1 and CDR2 (germline): SGHVS, FNYEAQ. The ends lost 5 bases at V and 8 bases at J; junction bases unmatched: 8. As DNA, the CDR3 is TGTGCCAGCAGCCGTAGCGGGGGGGCCCCACATGAGCAGTTCTTC. The encoded protein is CASSRSGGAPHEQFF. Based on the CDR3 plus reference TRBV7-6 and TRBJ2-1, the full variable domain is GAGVSQSPRYKVTKRGQDVALRCDPISGHVSLYWYRQALGQGPEFLTYFNYEAQQDKSGLPNDRFSAERPEGSISTLTIQRTEQRDSAMYRCASSRSGGAPHEQFFGPGTRLTVL.

This clonotype was observed a handful of times. The chain is built from TRBV28 and TRBJ2-7; 15 bases line up with TRBD2. In germline, CDR1 is MDHEN, CDR2 SYDVKM. V trimming: 4 bases; J trimming: 4 bases; junction bases outside the gene matches: 5. The CDR3 runs to 16 residues. The DNA for the CDR3 is TGTGCCAGCAGTTCCGGACTAGCGGGGGGGAAATACGAGCAGTACGTC. It translates to CASSSGLAGGKYEQYV.

This clonotype was counted a few times. V is TRBV15 and J is TRBJ1-2, with D possibly TRBD1 on 5 matching bases. CDR1 is LNHNV, CDR2 YYDKDF, per germline (reference sequence). This CDR3 contains 15 residues. With 5 bases removed from V and 4 bases from J, the gap between germline ends came to 17 bases. The CDR3 is CATSRGGTGLYGYTF. CDR3 in DNA: TGTGCCACCAGCCGCGGTGGGACTGGTCTCTATGGCTACACCTTC.

This clonotype has more than one count but fewer than ten. This chain uses TRBV4-2 with TRBJ1-2, with 7 bases lining up with TRBD1. Germline values: CDR1 LGHNA, CDR2 YNFKEQ. This CDR3 region has 14 residues. V gave up 0 bases and J gave up 10 bases; unmatched junction bases: 8. In DNA, the CDR3 is TGTGCCAGCAGCCAAGAAGGTTCTCAGGGGGACTACACCTTC. Translating gives CASSQEGSQGDYTF.

The V call is TRBV6-5, the J call TRBJ1-2; no firm D call. The germline V gene has CDR1 MNHEY and CDR2 SVGAGI. This CDR3 contains 15 residues. V lost 5 bases and J 2 bases, leaving 15 bases between the germline ends. CDR3 sequence: CASSRVDYPNYGYTF. The CDR3, as DNA: TGTGCCAGCAGTCGAGTAGACTATCCGAACTATGGCTACACCTTC.

V usage is TRBV2 and J usage is TRBJ1-1; no definite D call. Trimming pared 9 bases from V and 3 bases from J, leaving 14 bases between. The CDR3 is 13 amino acids. Germline V gene lookup returns CDR1 SNHLY and CDR2 FYNNEI. The CDR3 coding sequence is TGTGCCAGTATTCGTATGATTTACACTGAAGCTTTCTTT. Amino acid sequence: CASIRMIYTEAFF.

This clonotype showed up many times. The V call is TRBV29-1, the J call TRBJ2-2, with D uncertain. Per germline, CDR1 SQVTM and CDR2 ANQGSEA. Trimming cost V 5 bases and J 7 bases, with 14 bases left between them. There are 13 residues in the CDR3. The CDR3 DNA follows: TGCAGCGTTAAATATCACACAGACGGGGAGCTGTTTTTT. As protein: CSVKYHTDGELFF.

This chain uses TRBV6-6 with TRBJ1-2, with 7 bases matching TRBD1. V shed 2 bases and J 6 bases; nucleotides not matched to a gene: 3. The CDR3 sequence is 13 residues long. The germline V gene encodes CDR1 MNHNY and CDR2 SVGAGI (reference sequence). The CDR3 bases are TGTGCCAGCAGTTACACCACAGGGGATGGCTACACCTTC. Protein product: CASSYTTGDGYTF.